This T cell receptor (beta chain) was sequenced in a study of T cells after yellow fever vaccination. Study conclusions and caveats: Most clones from primary vaccination resurfaced after the booster (roughly 96% CD4, 88% CD8).

Per germline, CDR1 SGHNT and CDR2 YENEEA. The ends lost 5 bases at V and 5 bases at J; junction bases unmatched: 2. This CDR3 is 13 amino acids long. TCRdb used MiXCR to reprocess the 5' RACE reads, holding one entry per CDR3 protein. The table records a few hundred thousand distinct CDR3 sequences, less than 20% of them present only once. This clonotype was observed a few times. Its antigen is not identified. The sequenced sample was PBMCs, obtained less than 6 days after the first yellow fever vaccination. The chain is built from TRBV11-3 and TRBJ2-3, with TRBD2 matching 9 bases. The clonotype originates from a man younger than 35 who received the YFV17D yellow fever vaccine. CDR3 nucleotides: TGTGCCAGCAGCGCGGGGGGGGGAGATACGCAGTATTTT. Translated: CASSAGGGDTQYF. Combining the CDR3 with reference TRBV11-3 and TRBJ2-3 gives the whole variable domain EAGVVQSPRYKIIEKKQPVAFWCNPISGHNTLYWYLQNLGQGPELLIRYENEEAVDDSQLPKDRFSAERLKGVDSTLKIQPAELGDSAVYLCASSAGGGDTQYFGPGTRLTVL.